The clone carrying this TCR beta chain turned up a few times. Antigen unknown. Germline assignment: CDR1 DFQATT and CDR2 SNEGSKA (reference sequence). Between the trimmed V and J ends, which lost 1 base and 5 bases, there was a span of 11 bases. The CDR3 totals 13 residues. This record comes from a study of response to subunit inactivated influenza vaccine. General study findings and limits: Authors suggested that a seasonal influenza vaccination recruits few new T cells each time.

TCRdb reanalysed the RT-PCR reads using MiXCR and keeps one entry per CDR3 protein. The repertoire holds around 850,000 distinct CDR3 sequences, with less than 20% as singletons. The TCR originated in a man aged 50-60 years who received an inactivated influenza vaccine. V and J are TRBV20-1 and TRBJ2-5; D may be TRBD2 (6 bases). Here the sequenced sample was PBMCs from blood, taken about 5 days after vaccination. CDR3: CSARVWAGETQYF. In DNA form, the CDR3 reads TGCAGTGCTAGAGTGTGGGCGGGGGAGACCCAGTACTTC.